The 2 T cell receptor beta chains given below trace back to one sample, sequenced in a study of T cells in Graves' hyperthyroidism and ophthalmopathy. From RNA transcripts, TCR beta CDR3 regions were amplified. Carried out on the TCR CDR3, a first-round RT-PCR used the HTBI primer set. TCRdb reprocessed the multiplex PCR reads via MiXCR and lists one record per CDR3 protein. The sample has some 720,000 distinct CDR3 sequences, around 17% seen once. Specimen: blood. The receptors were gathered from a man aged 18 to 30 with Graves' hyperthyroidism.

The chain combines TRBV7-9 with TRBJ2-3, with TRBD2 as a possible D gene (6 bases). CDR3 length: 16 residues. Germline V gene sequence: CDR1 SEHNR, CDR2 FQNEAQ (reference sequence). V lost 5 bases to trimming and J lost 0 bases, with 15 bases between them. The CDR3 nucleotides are TGTGCCAGCAGCCGAAGGACTACCCGAAGCACAGATACGCAGTATTTT. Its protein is CASSRRTTRSTDTQYF.

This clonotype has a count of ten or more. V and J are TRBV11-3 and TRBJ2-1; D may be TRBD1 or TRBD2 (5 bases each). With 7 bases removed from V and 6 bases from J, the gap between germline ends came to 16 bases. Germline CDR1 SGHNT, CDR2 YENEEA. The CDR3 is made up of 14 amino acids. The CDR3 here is CASTYRDALNEQFF. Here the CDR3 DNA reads TGTGCCAGCACCTACCGGGACGCCCTCAATGAGCAGTTCTTC.